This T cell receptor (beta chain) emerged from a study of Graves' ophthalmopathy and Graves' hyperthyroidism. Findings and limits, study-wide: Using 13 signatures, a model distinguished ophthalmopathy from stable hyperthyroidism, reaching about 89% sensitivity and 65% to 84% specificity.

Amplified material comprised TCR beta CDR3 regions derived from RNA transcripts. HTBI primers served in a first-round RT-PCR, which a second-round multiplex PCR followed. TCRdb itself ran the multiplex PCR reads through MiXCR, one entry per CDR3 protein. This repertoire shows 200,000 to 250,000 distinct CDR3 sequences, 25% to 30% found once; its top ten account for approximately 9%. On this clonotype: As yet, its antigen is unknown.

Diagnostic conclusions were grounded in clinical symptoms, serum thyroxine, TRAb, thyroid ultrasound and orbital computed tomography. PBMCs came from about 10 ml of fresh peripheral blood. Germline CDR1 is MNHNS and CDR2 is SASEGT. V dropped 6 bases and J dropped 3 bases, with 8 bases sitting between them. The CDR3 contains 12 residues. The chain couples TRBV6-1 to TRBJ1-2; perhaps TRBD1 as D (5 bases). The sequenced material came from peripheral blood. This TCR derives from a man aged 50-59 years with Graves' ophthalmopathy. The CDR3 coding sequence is TGTGCCAGCAGACCAGGGTACTATGGCTACACCTTC. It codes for CASRPGYYGYTF.